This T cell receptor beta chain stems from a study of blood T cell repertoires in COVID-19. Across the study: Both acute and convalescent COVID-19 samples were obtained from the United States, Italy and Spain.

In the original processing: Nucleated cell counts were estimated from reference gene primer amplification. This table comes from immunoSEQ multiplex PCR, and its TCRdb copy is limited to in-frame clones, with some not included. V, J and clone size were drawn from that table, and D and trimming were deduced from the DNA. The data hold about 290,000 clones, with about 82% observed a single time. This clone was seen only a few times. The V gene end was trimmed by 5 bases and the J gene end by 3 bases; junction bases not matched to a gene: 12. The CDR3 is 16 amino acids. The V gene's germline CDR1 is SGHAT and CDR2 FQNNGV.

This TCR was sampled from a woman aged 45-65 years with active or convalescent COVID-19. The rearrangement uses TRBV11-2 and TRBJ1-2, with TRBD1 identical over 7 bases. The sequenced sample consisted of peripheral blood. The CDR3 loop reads CASSLTRQGGDYGYTF. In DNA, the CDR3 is TGTGCCAGCAGCCTAACCCGACAGGGTGGCGACTATGGCTACACCTTC.